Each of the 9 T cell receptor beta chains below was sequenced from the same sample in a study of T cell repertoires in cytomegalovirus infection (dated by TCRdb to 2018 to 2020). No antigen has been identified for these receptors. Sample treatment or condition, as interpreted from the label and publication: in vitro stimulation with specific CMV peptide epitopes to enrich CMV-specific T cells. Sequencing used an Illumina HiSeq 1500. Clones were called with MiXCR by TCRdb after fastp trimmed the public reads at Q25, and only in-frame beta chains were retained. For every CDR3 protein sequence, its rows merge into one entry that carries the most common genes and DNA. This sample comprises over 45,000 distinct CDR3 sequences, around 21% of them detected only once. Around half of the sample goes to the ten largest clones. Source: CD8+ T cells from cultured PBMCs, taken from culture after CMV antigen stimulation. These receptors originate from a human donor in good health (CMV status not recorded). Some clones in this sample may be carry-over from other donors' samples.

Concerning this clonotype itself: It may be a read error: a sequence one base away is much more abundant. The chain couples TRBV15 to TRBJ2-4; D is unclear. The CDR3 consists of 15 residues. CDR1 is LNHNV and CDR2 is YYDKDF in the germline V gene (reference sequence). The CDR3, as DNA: TGTGCCGCCAGCAGACCTCCCCCGGACAAAAACATTCAGTACTTC. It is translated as CAASRPPPDKNIQYF.

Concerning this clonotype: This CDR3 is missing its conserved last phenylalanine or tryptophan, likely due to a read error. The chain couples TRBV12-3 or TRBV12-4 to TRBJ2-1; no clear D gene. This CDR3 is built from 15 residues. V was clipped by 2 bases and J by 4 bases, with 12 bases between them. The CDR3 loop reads CASSLFRKMYNEQFL. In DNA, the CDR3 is TGTGCCAGCAGTTTATTCCGAAAAATGTACAATGAGCAGTTCCTT.

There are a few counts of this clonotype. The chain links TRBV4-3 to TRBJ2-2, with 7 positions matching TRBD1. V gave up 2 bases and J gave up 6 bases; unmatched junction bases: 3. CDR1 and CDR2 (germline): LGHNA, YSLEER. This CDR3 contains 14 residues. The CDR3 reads CASSQIDRAGELFF. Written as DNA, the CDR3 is TGCGCCAGCAGCCAAATTGACAGGGCCGGGGAGCTGTTTTTT.

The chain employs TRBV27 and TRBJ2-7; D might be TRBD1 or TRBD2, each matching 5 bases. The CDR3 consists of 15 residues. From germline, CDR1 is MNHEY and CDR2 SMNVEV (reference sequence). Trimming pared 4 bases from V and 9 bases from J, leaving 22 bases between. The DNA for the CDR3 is TGTGCCAGCAGTTCACCCGGGACCACGGCGGAAGGGCAGTACTTC. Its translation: CASSSPGTTAEGQYF.

For the CDR3, the DNA is TGTGCCAGCAGTCCTACAGGGGGCAGAGGGGTAGCTTTCTTT. Translating gives CASSPTGGRGVAFF. The chain employs TRBV27 and TRBJ1-1; TRBD1 agrees at 9 bases. The V and J ends lost 5 bases and 10 bases, in that order; junction bases with no gene match: 11. CDR1 is MNHEY, CDR2 SMNVEV, per germline (reference sequence). CDR3 length equals 14 residues.

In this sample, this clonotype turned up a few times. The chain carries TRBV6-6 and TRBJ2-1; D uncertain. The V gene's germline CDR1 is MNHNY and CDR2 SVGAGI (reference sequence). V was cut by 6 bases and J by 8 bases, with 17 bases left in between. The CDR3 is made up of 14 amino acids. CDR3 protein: CASSSDIAPHEQFF. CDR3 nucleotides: TGTGCCAGCAGCTCCGATATCGCCCCCCATGAGCAGTTCTTC.

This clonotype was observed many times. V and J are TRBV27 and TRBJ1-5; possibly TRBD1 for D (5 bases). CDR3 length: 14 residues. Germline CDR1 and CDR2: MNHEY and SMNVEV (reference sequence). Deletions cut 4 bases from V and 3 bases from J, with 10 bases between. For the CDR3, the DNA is TGTGCCAGCAGTTGGGACGGGTTCAATCAGCCCCAGCATTTT. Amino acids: CASSWDGFNQPQHF.

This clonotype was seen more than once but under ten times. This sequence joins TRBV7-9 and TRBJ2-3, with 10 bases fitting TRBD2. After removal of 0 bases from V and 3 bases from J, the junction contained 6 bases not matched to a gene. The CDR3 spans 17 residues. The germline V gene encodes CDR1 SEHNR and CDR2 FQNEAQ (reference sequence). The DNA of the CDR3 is TGTGCCAGCAGCTTAGCTCCCCAGCGGGGGGGTACAGATACGCAGTATTTT. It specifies CASSLAPQRGGTDTQYF.

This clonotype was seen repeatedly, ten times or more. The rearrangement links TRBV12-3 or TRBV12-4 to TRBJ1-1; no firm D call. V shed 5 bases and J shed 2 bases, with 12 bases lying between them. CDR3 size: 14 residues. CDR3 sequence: CASSDTTPNTEAFF. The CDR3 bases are TGTGCCAGCAGTGATACGACACCTAACACTGAAGCTTTCTTT.